This TCR beta chain was captured in a study of CD8 T cells in ankylosing spondylitis. TCRdb re-derived calls from the 5' RACE reads in MiXCR, one entry per CDR3 protein. The repertoire includes some 240,000 distinct CDR3 sequences, 24% of them detected once, and 0.5% to 0.75% sits in the top ten. The length of the CDR3 is 14 residues. Trimming pared 0 bases from V and 4 bases from J, leaving 10 bases between. Study observations and caveats: What seemed typical of ankylosing spondylitis blood was a TCR beta motif built from several highly homologous variants.

This clonotype was seen a few times. Its specificity is not known. This clonotype was sampled from a male donor with ankylosing spondylitis or in good health (not recorded which). This chain joins TRBV12-3 or TRBV12-4 and TRBJ2-7; D remains ambiguous. The sample taken for sequencing was blood, either unsorted or a sorted T cell fraction (not recorded which). CDR3 loop: CASSLAGREYEQYF. CDR3 in DNA: TGTGCCAGCAGTTTAGCGGGCAGAGAATACGAGCAGTACTTC.